This TCR beta chain emerged from a study of CD8+CD57+ T cells in acquired aplastic anemia. The CDR3 is 21 residues long. The germline gives CDR1 SNHLY, CDR2 FYNNEI. The V end lost 6 bases, the J end lost 1 base, and 31 bases lay between the germline ends. Patients chosen for sequencing had shown CD8+CD57+ cell expansion by flow cytometry. TCR beta VDJ and CDR3 profiles were obtained from a genomic DNA template. TCRdb re-analysed the reads in MiXCR, keeping a single row per CDR3 protein. The sample contains about 200,000 distinct CDR3 sequences, approximately 51% of which appear only once. This TCR derives from a human donor with aplastic anemia. V usage is TRBV2 and J usage is TRBJ1-5; TRBD1 is a possible D gene (5 bases). The specimen sequenced was sorted CD4+, CD8+, or CD8+CD57+ T cells (not recorded which) from PBMCs. The CDR3 here is CASSEDPYWLGVGRSNQPQHF. The CDR3 DNA reads TGTGCCAGCAGCGAGGATCCCTACTGGCTAGGGGTTGGTCGAAGCAATCAGCCCCAGCATTTT.